One and the same sample provided the 30 T cell receptor beta chains below, sequenced in a study of cytomegalovirus exposure and HLA in healthy donors. The PCR was carried out with 60 Vbeta primers and 13 Jbeta primers. Assay used: immunoSEQ multiplex PCR; TCRdb lists only in-frame clones, some missing. The sample consists of approximately 210,000 clones, about 80% of them appearing once. Sequencing used PBMCs. These receptors were obtained from a woman aged 40 to 50 in good health and CMV-seronegative.

The chain couples TRBV19 to TRBJ1-3; 7 bases agree with TRBD1. CDR3 length: 16 amino acids. J was trimmed by 0 bases and V by 4 bases; bases with no gene match: 6. Per germline, CDR1 LNHDA and CDR2 SQIVND (reference sequence). DNA for the CDR3: TGTGCCAGTAGTACCGACAGGGATTTCTCTGGAAACACCATATATTTT. Its protein product is CASSTDRDFSGNTIYF.

V and J are TRBV7-3 and TRBJ1-1; D perhaps matches TRBD1 (6 bases). The CDR3 contains 14 residues. Germline V lookup: CDR1 SGHTA, CDR2 FQGTGA. Trimming took off 5 bases at V and 4 bases at J, with 14 bases between the two ends. CDR3 nucleotides: TGTGCCAGCAGCCCCGGACAGTTTGGCACTGAAGCTTTCTTT. Its translation is CASSPGQFGTEAFF.

This chain links TRBV11-2 with TRBJ2-7; D perhaps matches TRBD1 (5 bases). The V gene's germline CDR1 is SGHAT and CDR2 FQNNGV. The ends were cut back, 5 bases at V and 6 bases at J, with 20 bases in the middle. There are 15 residues in the CDR3. CDR3 bases: TGTGCCAGCAGCCTCACGTTAGGTCCGCAGGGCGAGCAGTACGTC. Translating it yields CASSLTLGPQGEQYV.

This chain's CDR3 is CASSQGEREGRETQYF. The CDR3, as DNA: TGCGCCAGCAGCCAAGGGGAGCGGGAGGGCCGGGAGACCCAGTACTTC. The genes are TRBV4-3 and TRBJ2-5; 10 nucleotides align to TRBD2. Germline lookup yields CDR1 LGHNA and CDR2 YSLEER. Trimming removed 1 base from V and 5 bases from J; junction bases left unmatched: 7. The CDR3 has 16 residues.

The V and J genes are TRBV11-1 and TRBJ2-1; TRBD1 matches at 8 bases. Trimming removed 5 bases from V and 2 bases from J; junction bases left unmatched: 5. CDR1 and CDR2 from the germline V gene are SGHAT and FQDESV (reference sequence). This CDR3 is built from 15 residues. The CDR3 DNA sequence: TGTGCCAGCAGCAGAACAGGGGGACCCTACAATGAGCAGTTCTTC. Translated, it gives CASSRTGGPYNEQFF.

This clone was counted a single time. The chain recombines TRBV5-4 with TRBJ1-2; 7 nucleotides line up with TRBD1. V trimming: 3 bases; J trimming: 3 bases; junction bases outside the gene matches: 8. The CDR3 consists of 15 residues. The germline gives CDR1 SGHNT, CDR2 YYREEE (reference sequence). This CDR3 is CASSSETGTYYGYTF. For the CDR3, the DNA is TGTGCCAGCAGCTCCGAGACAGGGACCTACTATGGCTACACCTTC. Full variable domain (missing parts from reference TRBV5-4 and TRBJ1-2): ETGVTQSPTHLIKTRGQQVTLRCSSQSGHNTVSWYQQALGQGPQFIFQYYREEENGRGNFPPRFSGLQFPNYSSELNVNALELDDSALYLCASSSETGTYYGYTFGSGTRLTVV.

This clone was observed a single time. This chain connects TRBV5-8 to TRBJ1-1, with 7 positions matching TRBD1. V lost 4 bases and J lost 0; bases outside the gene matches: 6. The germline V gene encodes CDR1 SGHTS and CDR2 YDEGEE. CDR3 length: 15 amino acids. This CDR3 is CASSPGQLMNTEAFF. The DNA for the CDR3 is TGTGCCAGCAGCCCGGGACAGCTAATGAACACTGAAGCTTTCTTT.

J is TRBJ1-1 and V is TRBV25-1, with a tentative D call TRBD1 (5 bases). Germline V gene sequence: CDR1 MGHDK, CDR2 SYGVNS. Trimming stripped 5 bases from V and 4 bases from J, with 11 bases between. The CDR3 length is 13 residues. This chain's CDR3 is CASSNFGGTEAFF. CDR3 sequence (DNA): TGTGCCAGCAGTAACTTCGGGGGCACTGAAGCTTTCTTT.

The chain is built from TRBV7-8 and TRBJ2-5; 7 bases map to TRBD2. Germline CDR1 SGHVS, CDR2 FQNEAQ. V lost 0 bases, J lost 2 bases, and 3 bases stayed unmatched. The CDR3 length is 15 residues. This CDR3 is CASSLAGLVQETQYF. CDR3 DNA sequence: TGTGCCAGCAGCTTAGCCGGACTAGTTCAAGAGACCCAGTACTTC.

The chain employs TRBV5-1 and TRBJ2-2; D gene ambiguous. The germline CDR1 and CDR2 sequences are SGHRS and YFSETQ. The CDR3 consists of 15 residues. Trimming pared 0 bases from V and 1 base from J, leaving 7 bases between. The CDR3 nucleotides read TGCGCCAGCAGCTTGGACTCTCTGAACACCGGGGAGCTGTTTTTT. Residues: CASSLDSLNTGELFF.

V gene TRBV29-1 combines with J gene TRBJ1-1, with 10 positions matching TRBD1. Unmatched junction bases numbered 12, after V lost 6 bases and J lost 5 bases. This CDR3 has 15 residues. The germline gives CDR1 SQVTM, CDR2 ANQGSEA. CDR3 DNA sequence: TGCAGCGTCGCACCCGGGACAGGGGCCATGACTGAAGCTTTCTTT. This gives the protein CSVAPGTGAMTEAFF.

This clone was seen once. This chain uses TRBV29-1 with TRBJ2-5; 11 bases agree with TRBD1. Germline loops: CDR1 SQVTM, CDR2 ANQGSEA. The CDR3 runs to 13 residues. V lost 4 bases, J lost 9 bases, and 7 bases stayed unmatched. CDR3 loop: CSVGRGTGGSQYF. CDR3 coding DNA: TGCAGCGTTGGACGAGGGACAGGGGGATCCCAGTACTTC. The entire variable domain, with the rest obtained from reference TRBV29-1 and TRBJ2-5, is as follows: SAVISQKPSRDICQRGTSLTIQCQVDSQVTMMFWYRQQPGQSLTLIATANQGSEATYESGFVIDKFPISRPNLTFSTLTVSNMSPEDSSIYLCSVGRGTGGSQYFGPGTRLLVL.

This rearrangement joins TRBV6-5 to TRBJ1-4, with unresolved D. V gave up 5 bases and J gave up 4 bases, with 14 bases separating them. CDR1 is MNHEY and CDR2 is SVGAGI in the germline V gene. The CDR3 is made up of 15 amino acids. The CDR3, as DNA: TGTGCCAGCAGTGCCATTAGAAGTCGTAATGAAAAACTGTTTTTT. It is translated as CASSAIRSRNEKLFF.

The chain uses TRBV6-1 and TRBJ2-7; no reliable D call. The V and J ends lost 0 bases and 6 bases respectively, with 18 bases between them. The CDR3 runs to 16 residues. CDR1 is MNHNS and CDR2 is SASEGT in the germline V gene. CDR3 protein: CASSEASLQVTVEQYV. The CDR3 nucleotides are TGTGCCAGCAGTGAAGCGAGTCTGCAGGTTACCGTCGAGCAGTACGTC.

This rearrangement joins TRBV6-1 to TRBJ2-2; 9 positions agree with TRBD1. The CDR3 covers 15 residues. Looked up from germline, CDR1 is MNHNS and CDR2 is SASEGT. V lost 6 bases and J lost 0; bases outside the gene matches: 2. CDR3 bases: TGTGCCAGCAGAACAGGGGGCGCGAACACCGGGGAGCTGTTTTTT. Its protein product is CASRTGGANTGELFF.

The chain has TRBV5-4 and TRBJ1-3, with a weak D call TRBD1 (5 bases). V was cut by 1 base and J by 0 bases, with 17 bases left in between. The CDR3 totals 18 residues. Germline V gene data show CDR1 as SGHNT and CDR2 as YYREEE (reference sequence). The CDR3 DNA reads as TGTGCCAGCAGCTTGTCGGGCGGCAGGGCGTTCTCTGGAAACACCATATATTTT. Protein: CASSLSGGRAFSGNTIYF.

This clone was detected a few times. The V and J genes are TRBV4-2 and TRBJ2-3, with TRBD2 matching 9 bases. CDR3 size: 16 residues. J gave up 2 bases and V 1 base, and 4 bases lay outside the gene matches. CDR1 and CDR2 from the germline V gene are LGHNA and YNFKEQ. The CDR3 DNA follows: TGTGCCAGCAGCCAAGTGAGCGGGAGGTACACAGATACGCAGTATTTT. Its translation is CASSQVSGRYTDTQYF.

Comment on this clone: The junction does not match germline at one end; this may be a read error. The V gene is TRBV10-3, the J gene TRBJ1-1; 8 bases match TRBD1. The CDR3 runs 14 residues. Germline CDR1 ENHRY, CDR2 SYGVKD. The CDR3 nucleotides are TGTGCCATCAGTAACCAGGGGGCGAACGCTGAAGCTTTCTTT. It yields the protein CAISNQGANAEAFF.

The J gene is TRBJ2-7, the V gene TRBV6-4; D is perhaps TRBD2 (6 bases). The CDR3 extends over 15 amino acids. Trimming shortened V by 0 bases and J by 7 bases, and 16 bases separated the two germline ends. Germline lookup yields CDR1 MRHNA and CDR2 SNTAGT. The CDR3 region is CASSDSSVAGREQYF. Written as DNA, the CDR3 is TGTGCCAGCAGTGACTCGAGCGTGGCGGGACGGGAGCAGTACTTC.

This clone has only one observation. The chain is built from TRBV7-2 and TRBJ2-1, with TRBD1 matching 7 bases. The J segment lost 2 bases and the V segment lost 6 bases, leaving 7 bases of the junction unmatched. CDR3 length equals 15 residues. Germline V lookup: CDR1 SGHTA, CDR2 FQGNSA. CDR3 amino acids: CASRATGSPYNEQFF. CDR3 coding DNA: TGTGCCAGCAGGGCGACAGGGAGCCCCTACAATGAGCAGTTCTTC.

The chain recombines TRBV30 with TRBJ2-1, with 9 bases matching TRBD1. The trim removed 2 bases at V and 7 bases at J, leaving 3 bases unmatched. The CDR3 spans 13 residues. Germline assignment: CDR1 GTSNPN and CDR2 SVGIG (reference sequence). CDR3 loop: CAWSTGQGNEQFF. CDR3 in DNA: TGTGCCTGGAGTACTGGACAGGGGAATGAGCAGTTCTTC.

In its sample, this clone was seen a few times. The rearrangement uses TRBV7-8 and TRBJ1-2, with D tentatively TRBD1 (6 bases). The V and J ends lost 6 bases and 4 bases respectively, with 21 bases between them. Germline V CDR1 and CDR2: SGHVS, FQNEAQ. The CDR3 loop spans 16 amino acids. The CDR3 reads CASRAQGSRVVYGYTF. CDR3 in DNA: TGTGCCAGCAGGGCACAGGGTTCTCGGGTCGTCTATGGCTACACCTTC.

The count of this clone is one. The chain couples TRBV28 to TRBJ1-5; 11 bases are a match to TRBD1. V was clipped by 1 base and J by 6 bases; unmatched bases: 8. This CDR3 contains 17 residues. Germline V CDR1 and CDR2: MDHEN, SYDVKM. The CDR3 region is CASSLSDRGLRFQPQHF. The CDR3 region has the DNA TGTGCCAGCAGTTTATCGGACAGGGGGCTGAGGTTTCAGCCCCAGCATTTT.

In regard to this clone: One junction end disagrees with the germline gene, perhaps due to a read error. The chain employs TRBV5-6 and TRBJ2-5; TRBD1 is a possible D gene (6 bases). Per germline, CDR1 SGHDT and CDR2 YYEEEE. This CDR3 has 14 residues. CDR3 amino acids: CAGRPTGLGETQYF. The DNA for the CDR3 is TGTGCCGGCAGACCCACAGGGCTAGGGGAGACCCAGTACTTC. The variable domain in full, completed from reference TRBV5-6 and TRBJ2-5, reads DAGVTQSPTHLIKTRGQQVTLRCSPKSGHDTVSWYQQALGQGPQFIFQYYEEEERQRGNFPDRFSGHQFPNYSSELNVNALLLGDSALYLCAGRPTGLGETQYFGPGTRLLVL.

The table lists this clone with a count of one. V and J are TRBV7-9 and TRBJ2-5; 8 bases fit TRBD1. The CDR3 extends over 15 amino acids. CDR1 and CDR2 (germline): SEHNR, FQNEAQ (reference sequence). J was trimmed by 4 bases and V by 4 bases; bases with no gene match: 8. CDR3 in DNA: TGTGCCAGCAGCTCCCAGGGGGCATCGAGAGAGACCCAGTACTTC. Encoded protein: CASSSQGASRETQYF.

The J gene is TRBJ1-5, the V gene TRBV5-1; the match to TRBD1 covers 7 bases. The germline CDR1 and CDR2 sequences are SGHRS and YFSETQ. The CDR3 extends over 15 amino acids. V trimming: 3 bases; J trimming: 0 bases; junction bases outside the gene matches: 3. CDR3 in amino acids: CASSSGTDSNQPQHF. The DNA of the CDR3 is TGCGCCAGCAGCTCCGGGACAGATAGCAATCAGCCCCAGCATTTT.

This clone was seen only a few times. The chain carries TRBV19 and TRBJ1-1; 10 bases fit TRBD1. This CDR3 comprises 15 residues. Trimming removed 3 bases from V and 10 bases from J; junction bases left unmatched: 11. Germline CDR1 reads LNHDA; CDR2 reads SQIVND (reference sequence). CDR3 protein: CASSIDRGQGQGAFF. In nucleotides, the CDR3 is TGTGCCAGTAGTATCGACAGGGGGCAGGGGCAGGGAGCTTTCTTT. The whole variable domain, remainder taken from reference TRBV19 and TRBJ1-1, is DGGITQSPKYLFRKEGQNVTLSCEQNLNHDAMYWYRQDPGQGLRLIYYSQIVNDFQKGDIAEGYSVSREKKESFPLTVTSAQKNPTAFYLCASSIDRGQGQGAFFGQGTRLTVV.

The table lists this clone with a count of one. The gene calls are TRBV6-1 and TRBJ2-2, with D maybe TRBD1 (5 bases). The V and J ends lost 6 bases and 3 bases respectively, with 11 bases between them. Germline loops: CDR1 MNHNS, CDR2 SASEGT. The CDR3 totals 14 residues. The CDR3 coding sequence is TGTGCCAGCAGCGACAGATCCTACACCGGGGAGCTGTTTTTT. Its protein product is CASSDRSYTGELFF.

In the case of this clone: The same CDR3 is also encoded by other DNA sequences in this sample. The J gene is TRBJ1-2, the V gene TRBV30; the D gene is possibly TRBD1 (5 bases). The germline gives CDR1 GTSNPN, CDR2 SVGIG (reference sequence). The V and J ends lost 0 bases and 7 bases respectively, with 6 bases between them. The CDR3 runs 11 residues. The CDR3 protein is CAWSVGGGYTF. As DNA, the CDR3 is TGTGCCTGGAGTGTCGGGGGTGGCTACACCTTC.

V usage is TRBV2 and J usage is TRBJ2-1, with 7 bases that match TRBD2. The CDR3 totals 16 residues. The ends lost 7 bases at V and 4 bases at J; junction bases unmatched: 13. The V gene's germline CDR1 is SNHLY and CDR2 FYNNEI. CDR3 sequence (DNA): TGTGCCAGCACCACCGTGAGCGGGACCCTTTACAATGAGCAGTTCTTC. This sequence encodes CASTTVSGTLYNEQFF. Full variable domain (missing parts from reference TRBV2 and TRBJ2-1): EPEVTQTPSHQVTQMGQEVILRCVPISNHLYFYWYRQILGQKVEFLVSFYNNEISEKSEIFDDQFSVERPDGSNFTLKIRSTKLEDSAMYFCASTTVSGTLYNEQFFGPGTRLTVL.